The 27 T cell receptor beta chains below all came from one sample that was sequenced in a study of Graves' ophthalmopathy and Graves' hyperthyroidism. RNA transcripts were the template, and TCR beta CDR3 regions were amplified from them. A first-round RT-PCR used HTBI primers, followed by a second-round multiplex PCR. Each CDR3 protein is one row after TCRdb ran MiXCR on the multiplex PCR reads. The sample holds over 200,000 distinct CDR3 sequences, 25% to 30% seen once. The sequencing sample was made of peripheral blood. These TCRs come from a man in his fifties with Graves' ophthalmopathy.

This clonotype was observed at least ten times. This chain joins TRBV11-1 and TRBJ2-2, with 8 bases fitting TRBD1. After removal of 5 bases from V and 5 bases from J, the junction contained 16 bases not matched to a gene. There are 18 residues in the CDR3. The germline gives CDR1 SGHAT, CDR2 FQDESV (reference sequence). The CDR3 bases are TGTGCCAGCAGCCCTCTTCTCGGGACAGGCGAGGAGACCGGGGAGCTGTTTTTT. Translated, it gives CASSPLLGTGEETGELFF. The entire variable domain, with the rest obtained from reference TRBV11-1 and TRBJ2-2, is as follows: EAEVAQSPRYKITEKSQAVAFWCDPISGHATLYWYRQILGQGPELLVQFQDESVVDDSQLPKDRFSAERLKGVDSTLKIQPAELGDSAMYLCASSPLLGTGEETGELFFGEGSRLTVL.

The genes are TRBV27 and TRBJ1-5, with 9 bases matching TRBD1. Per the germline V gene, CDR1 is MNHEY and CDR2 is SMNVEV (reference sequence). V was clipped by 5 bases and J by 5 bases; unmatched bases: 7. CDR3 size: 15 residues. DNA of the CDR3: TGTGCCAGCAGTCCGGGACAGGGAACTTATCAGCCCCAGCATTTT. This codes for CASSPGQGTYQPQHF.

In this sample, this clonotype turned up many times. V and J are TRBV6-2 or TRBV6-3 and TRBJ2-5, with D unclear. V lost 6 bases and J lost 2, with 10 bases in between. The CDR3 spans 13 residues. Germline CDR1 reads MNHEY; CDR2 reads SVGEGT. The CDR3 protein is CASRLRSQETQYF. The CDR3 nucleotides read TGTGCCAGCAGGCTCAGGAGTCAAGAGACCCAGTACTTC.

This clonotype occurred many times. CDR3 coding DNA: TGTGCCAGCAGCCCAGACAGGGGGCCTCAAGAGACCCAGTACTTC. Protein product: CASSPDRGPQETQYF. This chain connects TRBV7-2 to TRBJ2-5; 10 bases line up with TRBD1. CDR3 length equals 15 residues. The germline V gene encodes CDR1 SGHTA and CDR2 FQGNSA. The V gene end was trimmed by 5 bases and the J gene end by 2 bases; junction bases not matched to a gene: 5.

This clonotype was picked up many times. V and J are TRBV7-2 and TRBJ2-7; 7 bases fit TRBD2. Germline V gene data show CDR1 as SGHTA and CDR2 as FQGNSA. The junction had 6 bases not matched to a gene; V was cut back by 4 bases and J by 0 bases. CDR3 length equals 15 residues. CDR3 DNA: TGTGCCAGCAGCTCTACTAGCGAGAGCTCCTACGAGCAGTACTTC. Translation gives CASSSTSESSYEQYF.

The gene calls are TRBV7-3 and TRBJ2-7; a possible D gene is TRBD2 (5 bases). Germline CDR1 is SGHTA and CDR2 is FQGTGA. The V gene lost 4 bases and the J gene lost 2 bases, with 9 bases spanning the gap. This CDR3 comprises 13 residues. The chain's CDR3 is CASSWSGTYEQYF. The CDR3 nucleotides read TGTGCCAGCAGCTGGAGCGGAACCTACGAGCAGTACTTC. Using reference TRBV7-3 and TRBJ2-7 for the parts outside the CDR3, the full variable domain is GAGVSQTPSNKVTEKGKYVELRCDPISGHTALYWYRQSLGQGPEFLIYFQGTGAADDSGLPNDRFFAVRPEGSVSTLKIQRTERGDSAVYLCASSWSGTYEQYFGPGTRLTVT.

The rearrangement joins TRBV6-2 or TRBV6-3 to TRBJ1-5; tentative D call: TRBD1 (5 bases). Trimming left V 0 bases short and J 0 bases short, with 18 bases between. Germline V CDR1 and CDR2: MNHEY, SVGEGT. This CDR3 comprises 19 residues. The CDR3 coding sequence is TGTGCCAGCAGTTACTCAGGCAGGGAGGTGACGGGTAGCAATCAGCCCCAGCATTTT. Its translation: CASSYSGREVTGSNQPQHF.

The rearrangement uses TRBV2 and TRBJ1-2; D not certain. From germline, CDR1 is SNHLY and CDR2 FYNNEI. Trimming took 2 bases from V and 5 from J, leaving 12 bases between them. The CDR3 is 14 amino acids. The CDR3 nucleotides are TGTGCCAGCAGTGAAAGCCGGGCGGTGTATGGCTACACCTTC. It specifies CASSESRAVYGYTF.

This clonotype has a count of ten or more. The chain couples TRBV5-1 to TRBJ2-2; possibly TRBD2 for D (5 bases). The V gene's germline CDR1 is SGHRS and CDR2 YFSETQ. This CDR3 spans 14 amino acids. Between the trimmed V and J ends, which lost 2 bases and 1 base, there was a span of 6 bases. Here the CDR3 reads CASSLSGNTGELFF. As DNA, the CDR3 is TGCGCCAGCAGCTTAAGCGGGAACACCGGGGAGCTGTTTTTT.

The count of this clonotype is one. The rearrangement joins TRBV30 to TRBJ1-1; D ambiguous. Germline V CDR1 and CDR2: GTSNPN, SVGIG (reference sequence). V gave up 5 bases and J gave up 8 bases, with 12 bases separating them. The CDR3 consists of 11 residues. DNA of the CDR3: TGTGCCTGGGGCCCTCGTCGGGAAGCTTTCTTT. Its translation: CAWGPRREAFF.

The chain employs TRBV10-1 and TRBJ2-5; 7 nucleotides agree with TRBD1. From germline, CDR1 is WNHNN and CDR2 SYGVQD (reference sequence). The ends lost 6 bases at V and 2 bases at J; junction bases unmatched: 3. The CDR3 contains 13 residues. CDR3 nucleotides: TGCGCCAGCAGGCAGGGACAGCAAGAGACCCAGTACTTC. Its translation: CASRQGQQETQYF.

This clonotype was recorded at least ten times. V gene TRBV6-1 combines with J gene TRBJ1-1, with a possible D match to TRBD1 (5 bases). Germline V gives CDR1 MNHNS, CDR2 SASEGT. V was cut by 0 bases and J by 4 bases, with 9 bases left in between. The CDR3 has 14 amino acids. CDR3 in DNA: TGTGCCAGCAGTGAAGCGCGTAGGGGCACTGAAGCTTTCTTT. Protein sequence: CASSEARRGTEAFF.

This clonotype was observed at least ten times. The J gene is TRBJ2-5, the V gene TRBV11-2; D uncertain. CDR3 length: 13 residues. With 3 bases removed from V and 5 bases from J, the gap between germline ends came to 10 bases. CDR1 and CDR2 from the germline V gene are SGHAT and FQNNGV. CDR3 coding DNA: TGTGCCAGCAGCTTCCAGGTGACGGAGACCCAGTACTTC. Encoded protein: CASSFQVTETQYF.

This rearrangement joins TRBV12-5 to TRBJ1-2; D is ambiguous. The ends were cut back, 0 bases at V and 6 bases at J, with 17 bases in the middle. The CDR3 is 16 residues long. In germline, CDR1 is LGHNT, CDR2 FRNRAP. The CDR3 DNA follows: TGTGCTAGTGGTTTGGTAACGTCGTACAGCTCACATGGCTACACCTTC. It codes for CASGLVTSYSSHGYTF.

This clonotype was counted at least ten times. The rearrangement joins TRBV9 to TRBJ2-7; D gene unclear. Trimming removed 0 bases from V and 6 bases from J, with 10 bases in between. Germline CDR1 SGDLS, CDR2 YYNGEE. The CDR3 covers 13 residues. The CDR3 sequence: CASSVEGFSEQYF. CDR3 DNA: TGTGCCAGCAGCGTAGAGGGCTTCAGCGAGCAGTACTTC.

The CDR3: CASSPGTSEYNEQFF. The DNA for the CDR3 is TGTGCCAGCAGCCCCGGGACTAGCGAGTACAATGAGCAGTTCTTC. The rearrangement links TRBV6-1 to TRBJ2-1; 10 nucleotides agree with TRBD2. Germline V gene data show CDR1 as MNHNS and CDR2 as SASEGT. The ends lost 6 bases at V and 4 bases at J; junction bases unmatched: 6. This CDR3 spans 15 amino acids.

This clonotype was found once. The chain couples TRBV30 to TRBJ1-5; D is possibly TRBD1 (6 bases). The length of the CDR3 is 13 residues. Germline loops: CDR1 GTSNPN, CDR2 SVGIG (reference sequence). V was shortened by 3 bases and J by 4 bases, with 10 bases between the two germline ends. Here the CDR3 DNA reads TGTGCCTGGAGCCCACAGGGAAATCAGCCCCAGCATTTT. Translated: CAWSPQGNQPQHF.

This clonotype has a handful of counts. V gene TRBV6-5 combines with J gene TRBJ2-7; D might be TRBD1 (6 bases). The CDR3 has 14 amino acids. Per the germline V gene, CDR1 is MNHEY and CDR2 is SVGAGI. The V end lost 2 bases, the J end lost 5 bases, and 13 bases lay between the germline ends. The CDR3 spells CASSYTTGMHEQYF. The CDR3 coding sequence is TGTGCCAGCAGTTACACCACAGGGATGCACGAGCAGTACTTC.

This clonotype has a count of ten or more. This chain uses TRBV4-1 with TRBJ1-5; no clear D. The CDR3 spans 13 residues. Germline-derived CDR1 and CDR2 are MGHRA and YSYEKL. The ends were cut back, 1 base at V and 8 bases at J, with 9 bases in the middle. DNA for the CDR3: TGCGCCAGCAGCCAAGTTGTTGAGGAGCCCCAGCATTTT. Translated: CASSQVVEEPQHF.

This chain links TRBV5-5 with TRBJ2-7, with 7 bases that match TRBD2. Per germline, CDR1 SGHKS and CDR2 YYEKEE (reference sequence). This CDR3 is 14 amino acids long. Losses at the gene ends were 4 bases for V and 4 bases for J; bases not matched to a gene: 8. In DNA form, the CDR3 reads TGTGCCAGCAGCCCTGACACGGGAGGTTACGAGCAGTACTTC. It encodes CASSPDTGGYEQYF. Full variable domain (rest looked up from reference TRBV5-5 and TRBJ2-7): DAGVTQSPTHLIKTRGQQVTLRCSPISGHKSVSWYQQVLGQGPQFIFQYYEKEERGRGNFPDRFSARQFPNYSSELNVNALLLGDSALYLCASSPDTGGYEQYFGPGTRLTVT.

The J gene is TRBJ2-4, the V gene TRBV6-1; D gene unclear. Trimming took 2 bases from V and 13 from J, leaving 18 bases between them. This CDR3 is 14 amino acids long. Germline V CDR1 and CDR2: MNHNS, SASEGT. The CDR3 is CASSEFKTVLRQYF. CDR3 bases: TGTGCCAGCAGTGAATTTAAAACCGTACTACGACAGTACTTC.

This clonotype was counted at least ten times. The gene calls are TRBV29-1 and TRBJ1-6, with D hard to call. Deletions cut 1 base from V and 8 bases from J, with 9 bases between. The CDR3 totals 13 residues. CDR1 is SQVTM and CDR2 is ANQGSEA in the germline V gene. CDR3 region: CSVEVTRDSPLHF. The CDR3, as DNA: TGCAGCGTTGAAGTTACAAGGGATTCACCCCTCCACTTT.

There are a few counts of this clonotype. V is TRBV6-1 and J is TRBJ2-7; 9 bases are shared with TRBD1. Trimming took 7 bases from V and 2 from J; bases not matched to a gene: 6. Germline lookup yields CDR1 MNHNS and CDR2 SASEGT. The CDR3 extends over 14 amino acids. The CDR3 here is CASTVNRGPYEQYF. The CDR3 bases are TGTGCCAGCACCGTAAACAGGGGGCCCTACGAGCAGTACTTC.

This clonotype was observed many times. CDR3 bases: TGTGCCAGCTCCAACGGGTATTCCTACGAGCAGTACTTC. Its protein is CASSNGYSYEQYF. This rearrangement joins TRBV6-2 or TRBV6-3 to TRBJ2-7; D gene ambiguous. The CDR3 is 13 amino acids. Deletions cut 8 bases from V and 1 base from J, with 12 bases between. CDR1 and CDR2 (germline): MNHEY, SVGEGT.

This clonotype was counted at least ten times. The chain links TRBV7-2 to TRBJ2-7; D remains unclear. Germline CDR1 is SGHTA and CDR2 is FQGNSA. Trimming left V 0 bases short and J 2 bases short, with 8 bases between. CDR3 size: 14 residues. Here the CDR3 reads CASSLAQGPYEQYF. In DNA form, the CDR3 reads TGTGCCAGCAGCTTAGCACAAGGCCCCTACGAGCAGTACTTC.

The rearrangement links TRBV19 to TRBJ1-1; 9 bases align to TRBD1. The CDR3 length is 15 residues. The trim removed 7 bases at V and 1 base at J, leaving 7 bases unmatched. CDR1 LNHDA and CDR2 SQIVND come from the germline V gene (reference sequence). Here the CDR3 DNA reads TGTGCCAGTACCCTCCTGGGACAGGGGAACACTGAAGCTTTCTTT. It codes for CASTLLGQGNTEAFF.

This clonotype was recorded many times. The genes are TRBV10-3 and TRBJ2-5, with 15 bases matching TRBD2. The CDR3 has 13 residues. J was trimmed by 5 bases and V by 10 bases; bases with no gene match: 2. Germline-derived CDR1 and CDR2 are ENHRY and SYGVKD. The CDR3 is CATGTSGGETQYF. The CDR3, as DNA: TGTGCCACCGGGACTAGCGGGGGGGAGACCCAGTACTTC.